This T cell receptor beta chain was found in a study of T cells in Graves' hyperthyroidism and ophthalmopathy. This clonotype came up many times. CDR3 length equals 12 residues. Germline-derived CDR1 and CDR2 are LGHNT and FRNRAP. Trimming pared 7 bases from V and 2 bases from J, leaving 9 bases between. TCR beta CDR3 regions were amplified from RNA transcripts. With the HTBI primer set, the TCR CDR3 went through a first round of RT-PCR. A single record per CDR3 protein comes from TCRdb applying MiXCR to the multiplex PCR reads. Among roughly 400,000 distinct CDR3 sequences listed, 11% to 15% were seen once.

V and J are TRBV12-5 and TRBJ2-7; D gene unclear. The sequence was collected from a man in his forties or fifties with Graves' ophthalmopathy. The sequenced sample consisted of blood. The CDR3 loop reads CASAPGPYEQYF. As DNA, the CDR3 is TGTGCTAGTGCCCCCGGACCCTACGAGCAGTACTTC.